The 2 T cell receptor beta chains below were found in one sample sequenced in a study of T cells in Graves' hyperthyroidism and ophthalmopathy. RNA transcripts gave rise to amplified TCR beta CDR3 regions. Primed by the HTBI set, a first-round RT-PCR was run on the TCR CDR3. Each CDR3 protein gets one entry after TCRdb re-called the multiplex PCR reads with MiXCR. The repertoire holds 550,000 to 650,000 distinct CDR3 sequences, roughly 15% seen once, with more than 11% in the top ten. Sequencing was done on a sample of blood. The receptors originated from a woman in her thirties or forties with Graves' hyperthyroidism.

This clonotype occurred many times. This chain joins TRBV27 and TRBJ2-7; possibly TRBD1 or TRBD2 for D (5 bases each). The ends were cut back, 2 bases at V and 5 bases at J, with 10 bases in the middle. The V gene's germline CDR1 is MNHEY and CDR2 SMNVEV (reference sequence). The CDR3 consists of 13 residues. The CDR3 loop reads CASSLSRGHEQYF. CDR3 in DNA: TGTGCCAGCAGTTTAAGTCGGGGCCACGAGCAGTACTTC.

This clonotype was seen many times. This sequence joins TRBV2 and TRBJ1-2, with D maybe TRBD1 (5 bases). V was trimmed by 6 bases and J by 1 base, leaving 9 bases between them. Germline values: CDR1 SNHLY, CDR2 FYNNEI. The length of the CDR3 is 13 residues. CDR3 sequence: CASRETVNYGYTF. Here the CDR3 DNA reads TGTGCCAGCAGGGAGACAGTTAACTATGGCTACACCTTC.